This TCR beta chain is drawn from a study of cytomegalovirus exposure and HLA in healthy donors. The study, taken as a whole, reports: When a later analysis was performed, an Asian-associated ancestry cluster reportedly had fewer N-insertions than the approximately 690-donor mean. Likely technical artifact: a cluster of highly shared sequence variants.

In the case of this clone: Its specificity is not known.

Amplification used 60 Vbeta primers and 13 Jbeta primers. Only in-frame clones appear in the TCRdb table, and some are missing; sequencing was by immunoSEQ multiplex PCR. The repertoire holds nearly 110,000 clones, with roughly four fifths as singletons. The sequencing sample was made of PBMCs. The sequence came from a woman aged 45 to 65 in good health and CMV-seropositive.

CDR3 amino acids: CASRAGAYTSTDTQYF. CDR3 DNA sequence: TGTGCCAGCAGAGCAGGGGCTTACACTAGCACAGATACGCAGTATTTT. This sequence joins TRBV27 and TRBJ2-3, with TRBD1 as a possible D gene (6 bases). V was shortened by 6 bases and J by 0 bases, with 16 bases between the two germline ends. Germline values: CDR1 MNHEY, CDR2 SMNVEV (reference sequence). CDR3 size: 16 residues.